The entry that follows covers one T cell receptor (beta chain) sequence. V lost 7 bases and J 3 bases, leaving 9 bases between the germline ends. Germline CDR1 is MNHEY and CDR2 is SVGAGI. This CDR3 is 12 amino acids long. This sample was taken from a study of blood T cell repertoires in COVID-19. For the study at large: COVID-19 samples, acute and convalescent, were from the United States, Italy and Spain.

Sequencing used immunoSEQ multiplex PCR; TCRdb keeps in-frame clones, though not all of them. The data show about 110,000 clones, with roughly four fifths seen just once and 7% to 9.5% held by the top ten. The chain combines TRBV6-5 with TRBJ1-2; D is unclear. The specimen was peripheral blood. The clonotype was recovered from a man in his sixties or seventies with acute or convalescent COVID-19. The CDR3 DNA is TGTGCCAGCATTTCGAGGTACTATGGCTACACCTTC. Its translation: CASISRYYGYTF.